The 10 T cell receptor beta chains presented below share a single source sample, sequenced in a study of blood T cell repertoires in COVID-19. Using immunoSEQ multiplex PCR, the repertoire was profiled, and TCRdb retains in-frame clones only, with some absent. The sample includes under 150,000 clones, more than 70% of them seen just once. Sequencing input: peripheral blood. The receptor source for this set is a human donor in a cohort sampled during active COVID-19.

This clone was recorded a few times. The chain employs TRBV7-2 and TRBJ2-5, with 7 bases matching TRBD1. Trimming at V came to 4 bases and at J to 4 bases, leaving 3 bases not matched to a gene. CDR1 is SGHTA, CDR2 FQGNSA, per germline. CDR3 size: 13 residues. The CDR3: CASSSWTGETQYF. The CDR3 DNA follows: TGTGCCAGCAGCTCCTGGACAGGAGAGACCCAGTACTTC.

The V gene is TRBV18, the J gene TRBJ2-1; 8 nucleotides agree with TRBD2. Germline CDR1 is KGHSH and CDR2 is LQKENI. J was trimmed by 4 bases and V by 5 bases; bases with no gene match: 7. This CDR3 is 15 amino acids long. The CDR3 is CASSSPGTRYNEQFF. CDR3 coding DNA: TGTGCCAGCTCATCCCCCGGGACTAGATACAATGAGCAGTTCTTC.

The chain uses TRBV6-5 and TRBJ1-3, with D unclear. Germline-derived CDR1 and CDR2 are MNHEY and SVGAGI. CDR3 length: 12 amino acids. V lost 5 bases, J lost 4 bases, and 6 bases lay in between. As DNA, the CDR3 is TGTGCCAGCAGTCGTGAGGGAAACACCATATATTTT. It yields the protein CASSREGNTIYF.

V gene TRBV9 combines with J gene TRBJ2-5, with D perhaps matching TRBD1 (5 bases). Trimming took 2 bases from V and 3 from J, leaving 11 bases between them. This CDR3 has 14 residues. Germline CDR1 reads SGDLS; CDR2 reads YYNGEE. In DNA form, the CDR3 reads TGTGCCAGCAGCGTGTGGGGCACGGAAGAGACCCAGTACTTC. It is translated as CASSVWGTEETQYF.

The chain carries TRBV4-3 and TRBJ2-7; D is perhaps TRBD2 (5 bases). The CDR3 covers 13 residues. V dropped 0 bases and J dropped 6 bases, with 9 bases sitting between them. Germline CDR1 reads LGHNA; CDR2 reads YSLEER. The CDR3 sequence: CASSQDRGREQYF. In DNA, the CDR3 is TGCGCCAGCAGCCAAGATCGCGGGCGCGAGCAGTACTTC.

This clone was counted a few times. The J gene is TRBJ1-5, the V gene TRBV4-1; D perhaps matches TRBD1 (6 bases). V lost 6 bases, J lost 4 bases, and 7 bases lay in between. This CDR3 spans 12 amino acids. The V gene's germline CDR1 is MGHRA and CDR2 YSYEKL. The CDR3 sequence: CASSQGNQPQHF. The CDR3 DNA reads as TGCGCCAGCAGTCAGGGGAATCAGCCCCAGCATTTT.

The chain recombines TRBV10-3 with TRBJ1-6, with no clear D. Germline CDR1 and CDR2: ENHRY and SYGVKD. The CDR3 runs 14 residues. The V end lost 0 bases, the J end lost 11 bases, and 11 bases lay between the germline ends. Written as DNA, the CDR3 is TGTGCCATCAGTGAGTCCGAGGAACAACCACCCCTCCACTTT. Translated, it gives CAISESEEQPPLHF.

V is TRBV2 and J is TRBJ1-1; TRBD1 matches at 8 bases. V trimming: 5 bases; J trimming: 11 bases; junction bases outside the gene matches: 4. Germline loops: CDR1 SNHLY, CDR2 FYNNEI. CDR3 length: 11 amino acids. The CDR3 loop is CASSPDRDAFF. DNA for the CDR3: TGTGCCAGCAGTCCGGACAGGGATGCTTTCTTT.

The CDR3 reads CASSQVQSLYNSPLHF. As DNA, the CDR3 is TGCGCCAGCAGCCAAGTACAGTCTCTCTATAATTCACCCCTCCACTTT. The chain combines TRBV4-1 with TRBJ1-6, with D uncertain. Germline CDR1 reads MGHRA; CDR2 reads YSYEKL. The V end was cut by 1 base, the J end by 3 bases, with 10 bases between. The CDR3 extends over 16 amino acids.

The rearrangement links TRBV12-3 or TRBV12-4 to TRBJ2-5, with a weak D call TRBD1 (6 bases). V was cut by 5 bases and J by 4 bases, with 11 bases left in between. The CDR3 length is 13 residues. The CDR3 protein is CASSGQGTETQYF. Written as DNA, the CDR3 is TGTGCCAGCAGTGGCCAGGGGACAGAGACCCAGTACTTC.